This T cell receptor beta chain stems from a study of naive and memory T cell subsets. V was pared by 8 bases and J by 4 bases, with 18 bases between. This CDR3 spans 15 amino acids. The SP2 primer and nested alpha and beta constant region primers amplified ligated cDNA in four rounds. MiXCR was run by TCRdb on the 5' RACE reads, yielding one entry per CDR3 protein. The table has more than 45,000 distinct CDR3 sequences, roughly 6.7% seen once. TCR cDNA received a 3' ligated oligonucleotide that carried a UMI. The receptor was derived from a male donor in good health. The chain links TRBV12-3 or TRBV12-4 to TRBJ1-5; weak D call: TRBD1 (5 bases). The CDR3 sequence is CASHPGGVQNQPQHF. DNA for the CDR3: TGTGCCAGCCATCCGGGAGGGGTACAGAATCAGCCCCAGCATTTT.